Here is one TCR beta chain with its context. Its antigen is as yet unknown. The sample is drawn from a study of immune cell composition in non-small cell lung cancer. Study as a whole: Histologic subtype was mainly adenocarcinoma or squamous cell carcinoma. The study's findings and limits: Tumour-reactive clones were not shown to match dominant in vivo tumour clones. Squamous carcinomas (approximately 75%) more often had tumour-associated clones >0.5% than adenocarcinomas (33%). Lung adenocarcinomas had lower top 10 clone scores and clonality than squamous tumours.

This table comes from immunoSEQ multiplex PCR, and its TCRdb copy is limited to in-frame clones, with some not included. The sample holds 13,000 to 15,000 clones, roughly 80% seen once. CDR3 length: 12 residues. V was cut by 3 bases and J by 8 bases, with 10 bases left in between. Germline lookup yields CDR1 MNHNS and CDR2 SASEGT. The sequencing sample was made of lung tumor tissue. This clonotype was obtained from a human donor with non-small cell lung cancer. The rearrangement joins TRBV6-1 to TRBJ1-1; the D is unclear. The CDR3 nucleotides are TGTGCCAGCAGTGATTTCCCCGCGGAAGCTTTCTTT. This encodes CASSDFPAEAFF.